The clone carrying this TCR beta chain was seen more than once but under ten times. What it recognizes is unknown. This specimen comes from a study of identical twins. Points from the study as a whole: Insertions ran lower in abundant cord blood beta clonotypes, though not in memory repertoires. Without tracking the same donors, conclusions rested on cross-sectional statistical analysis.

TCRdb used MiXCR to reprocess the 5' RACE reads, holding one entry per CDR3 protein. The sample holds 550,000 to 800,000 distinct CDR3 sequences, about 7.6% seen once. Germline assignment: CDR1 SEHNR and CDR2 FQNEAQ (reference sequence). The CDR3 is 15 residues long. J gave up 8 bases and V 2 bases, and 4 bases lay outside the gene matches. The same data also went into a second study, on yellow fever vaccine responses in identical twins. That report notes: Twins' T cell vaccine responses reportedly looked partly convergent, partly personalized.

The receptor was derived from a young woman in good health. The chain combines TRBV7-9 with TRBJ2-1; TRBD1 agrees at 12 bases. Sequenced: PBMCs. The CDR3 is CASSLTGTGGDEQFF. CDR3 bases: TGTGCCAGCAGCTTAACCGGGACAGGGGGCGATGAGCAGTTCTTC.